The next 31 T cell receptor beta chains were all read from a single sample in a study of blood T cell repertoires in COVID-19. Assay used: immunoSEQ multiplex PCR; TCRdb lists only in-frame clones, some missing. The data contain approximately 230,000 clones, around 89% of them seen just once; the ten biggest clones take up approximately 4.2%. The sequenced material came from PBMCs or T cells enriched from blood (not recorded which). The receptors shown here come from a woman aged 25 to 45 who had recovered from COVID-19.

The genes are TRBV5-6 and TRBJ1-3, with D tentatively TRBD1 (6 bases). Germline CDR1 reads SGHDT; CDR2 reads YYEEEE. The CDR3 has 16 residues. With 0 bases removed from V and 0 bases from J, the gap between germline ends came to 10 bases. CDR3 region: CASSLDKGVSGNTIYF. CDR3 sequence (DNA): TGTGCCAGCAGCTTGGATAAGGGGGTCTCTGGAAACACCATATATTTT.

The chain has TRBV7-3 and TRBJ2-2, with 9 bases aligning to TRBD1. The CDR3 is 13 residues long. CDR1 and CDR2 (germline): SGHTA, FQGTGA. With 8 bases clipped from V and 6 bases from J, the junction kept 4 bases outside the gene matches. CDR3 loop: CASGRQGAGELFF. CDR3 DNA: TGTGCCAGCGGACGACAGGGGGCCGGGGAGCTGTTTTTT.

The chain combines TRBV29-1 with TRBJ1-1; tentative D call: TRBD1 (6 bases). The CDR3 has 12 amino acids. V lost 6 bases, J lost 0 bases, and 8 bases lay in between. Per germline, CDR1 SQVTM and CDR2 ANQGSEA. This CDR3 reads CSVGTLNTEAFF. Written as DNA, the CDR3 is TGCAGCGTAGGGACACTGAACACTGAAGCTTTCTTT.

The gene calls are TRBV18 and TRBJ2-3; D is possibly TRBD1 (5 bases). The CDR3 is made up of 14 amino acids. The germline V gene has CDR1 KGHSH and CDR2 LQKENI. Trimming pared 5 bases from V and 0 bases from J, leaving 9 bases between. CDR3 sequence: CASSSTESTDTQYF. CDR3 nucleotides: TGTGCCAGCTCATCGACAGAGAGCACAGATACGCAGTATTTT. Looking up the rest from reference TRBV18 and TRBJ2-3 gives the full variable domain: NAGVMQNPRHLVRRRGQEARLRCSPMKGHSHVYWYRQLPEEGLKFMVYLQKENIIDESGMPKERFSAEFPKEGPSILRIQQVVRGDSAAYFCASSSTESTDTQYFGPGTRLTVL.

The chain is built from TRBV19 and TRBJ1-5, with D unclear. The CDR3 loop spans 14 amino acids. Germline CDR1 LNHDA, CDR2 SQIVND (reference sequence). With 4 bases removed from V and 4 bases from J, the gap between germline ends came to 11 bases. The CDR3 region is CASSTPGGNQPQHF. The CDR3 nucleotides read TGTGCCAGTAGTACCCCCGGCGGGAATCAGCCCCAGCATTTT.

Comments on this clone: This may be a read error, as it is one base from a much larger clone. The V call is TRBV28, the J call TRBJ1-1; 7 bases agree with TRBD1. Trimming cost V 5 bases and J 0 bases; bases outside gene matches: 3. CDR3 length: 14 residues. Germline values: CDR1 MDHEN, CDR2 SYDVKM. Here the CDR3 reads CASSRQGMNTEAFF. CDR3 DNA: TGTGCCAGCAGTCGACAGGGCATGAACACTGAAGCTTTCTTT.

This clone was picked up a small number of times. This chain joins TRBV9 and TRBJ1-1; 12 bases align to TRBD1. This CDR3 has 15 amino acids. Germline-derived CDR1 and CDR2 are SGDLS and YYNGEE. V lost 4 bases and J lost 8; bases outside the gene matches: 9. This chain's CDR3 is CASSPSQGTGGEAFF. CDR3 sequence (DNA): TGTGCCAGCAGCCCCTCTCAGGGGACAGGGGGCGAAGCTTTCTTT.

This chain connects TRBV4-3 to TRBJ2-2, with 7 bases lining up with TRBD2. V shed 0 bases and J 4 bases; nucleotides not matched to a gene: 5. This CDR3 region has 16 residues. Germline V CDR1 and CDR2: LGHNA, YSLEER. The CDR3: CASSQDRASGTGELFF. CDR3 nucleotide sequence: TGCGCCAGCAGCCAAGATCGAGCTAGCGGCACCGGGGAGCTGTTTTTT.

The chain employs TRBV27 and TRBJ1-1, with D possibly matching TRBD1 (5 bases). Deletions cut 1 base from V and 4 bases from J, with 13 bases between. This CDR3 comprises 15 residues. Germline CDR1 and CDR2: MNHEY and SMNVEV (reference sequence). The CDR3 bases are TGTGCCAGCAGTTTATACTGGGGCAGAGGCACTGAAGCTTTCTTT. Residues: CASSLYWGRGTEAFF.

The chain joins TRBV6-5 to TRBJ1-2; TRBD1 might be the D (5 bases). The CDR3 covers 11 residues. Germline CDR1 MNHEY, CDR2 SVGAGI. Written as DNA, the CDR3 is TGTGCGACAGTGTGGAACTATGGCTACACCTTC. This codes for CATVWNYGYTF.

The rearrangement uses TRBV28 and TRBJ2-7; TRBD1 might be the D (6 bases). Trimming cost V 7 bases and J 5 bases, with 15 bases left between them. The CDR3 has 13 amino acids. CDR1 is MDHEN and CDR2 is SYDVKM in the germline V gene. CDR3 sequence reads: CASTRAGVDEQYF. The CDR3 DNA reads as TGTGCCAGCACCCGGGCAGGGGTGGACGAGCAGTACTTC.

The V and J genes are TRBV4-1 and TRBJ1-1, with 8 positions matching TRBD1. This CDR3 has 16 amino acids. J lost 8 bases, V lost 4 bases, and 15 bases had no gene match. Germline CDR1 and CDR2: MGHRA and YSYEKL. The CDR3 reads CASSRSLTRGPAEAFF. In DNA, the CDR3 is TGCGCCAGCAGCCGGAGCTTAACCAGGGGGCCGGCCGAAGCTTTCTTT.

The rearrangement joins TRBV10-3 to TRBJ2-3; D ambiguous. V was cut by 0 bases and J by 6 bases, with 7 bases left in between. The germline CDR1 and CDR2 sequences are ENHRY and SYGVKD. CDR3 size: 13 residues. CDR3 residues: CAISESRLDTQYF. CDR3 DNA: TGTGCCATCAGTGAGTCTCGGTTGGATACGCAGTATTTT.

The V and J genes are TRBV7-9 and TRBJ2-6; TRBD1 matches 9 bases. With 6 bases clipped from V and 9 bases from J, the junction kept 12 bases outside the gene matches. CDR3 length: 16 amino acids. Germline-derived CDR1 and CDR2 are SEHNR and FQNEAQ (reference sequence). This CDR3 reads CASRIGGQGVFNVLTF. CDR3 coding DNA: TGTGCCAGCAGGATTGGGGGACAGGGCGTTTTCAACGTCCTGACTTTC.

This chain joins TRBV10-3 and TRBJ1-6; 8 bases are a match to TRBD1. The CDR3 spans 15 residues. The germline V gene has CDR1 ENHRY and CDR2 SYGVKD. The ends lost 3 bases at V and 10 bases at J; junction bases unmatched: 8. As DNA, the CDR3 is TGTGCCATCAGTGATGCCGGACAGGGTCCGTCACCCCTCCACTTT. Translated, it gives CAISDAGQGPSPLHF.

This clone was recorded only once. The CDR3 region has the DNA TGTGCCAGCAGTTTCTCTCCTAGCGGGGCCAACAATGAGCAGTTCTTC. Amino acid sequence: CASSFSPSGANNEQFF. The rearrangement uses TRBV28 and TRBJ2-1; 9 bases are shared with TRBD2. V gave up 3 bases and J gave up 5 bases; unmatched junction bases: 8. The CDR3 loop spans 16 amino acids. Germline values: CDR1 MDHEN, CDR2 SYDVKM.

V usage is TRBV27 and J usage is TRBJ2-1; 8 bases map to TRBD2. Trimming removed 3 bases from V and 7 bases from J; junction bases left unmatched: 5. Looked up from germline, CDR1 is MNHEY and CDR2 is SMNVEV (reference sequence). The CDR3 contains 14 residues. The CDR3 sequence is CASSFGLAQNEQFF. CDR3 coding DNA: TGTGCCAGCAGTTTTGGACTAGCCCAGAATGAGCAGTTCTTC.

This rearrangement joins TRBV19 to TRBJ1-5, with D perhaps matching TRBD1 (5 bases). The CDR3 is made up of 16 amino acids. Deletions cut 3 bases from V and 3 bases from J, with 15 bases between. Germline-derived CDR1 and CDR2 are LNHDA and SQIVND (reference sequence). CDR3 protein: CASSIRVWPVNQPQHF. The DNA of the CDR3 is TGTGCCAGTAGTATCAGGGTTTGGCCGGTCAATCAGCCCCAGCATTTT.

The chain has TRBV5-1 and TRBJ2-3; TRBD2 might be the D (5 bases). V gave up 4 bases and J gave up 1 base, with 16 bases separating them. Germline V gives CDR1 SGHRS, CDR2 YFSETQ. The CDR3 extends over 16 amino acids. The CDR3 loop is CASSPASAEGTDTQYF. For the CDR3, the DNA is TGCGCCAGCAGCCCCGCTTCTGCGGAGGGCACAGATACGCAGTATTTT.

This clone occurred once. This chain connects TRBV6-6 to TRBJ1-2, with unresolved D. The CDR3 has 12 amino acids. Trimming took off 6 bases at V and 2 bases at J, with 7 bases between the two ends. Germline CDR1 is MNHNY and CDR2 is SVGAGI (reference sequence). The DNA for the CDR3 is TGTGCCAGCAGCCAGACAAACTATGGCTACACCTTC. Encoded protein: CASSQTNYGYTF.

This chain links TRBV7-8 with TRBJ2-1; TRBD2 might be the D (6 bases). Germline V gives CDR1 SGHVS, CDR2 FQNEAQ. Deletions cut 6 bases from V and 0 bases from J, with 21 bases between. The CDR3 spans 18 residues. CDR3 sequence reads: CASRLRVMRDPSYNEQFF. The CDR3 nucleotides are TGTGCCAGCAGACTACGGGTTATGCGGGACCCCTCCTACAATGAGCAGTTCTTC.

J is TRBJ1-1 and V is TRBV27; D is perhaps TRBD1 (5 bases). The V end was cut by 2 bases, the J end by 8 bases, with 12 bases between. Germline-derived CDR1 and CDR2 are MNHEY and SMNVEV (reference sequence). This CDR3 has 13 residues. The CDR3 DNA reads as TGTGCCAGCAGTTTACATGGGGCTTACGAAGCTTTCTTT. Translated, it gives CASSLHGAYEAFF.

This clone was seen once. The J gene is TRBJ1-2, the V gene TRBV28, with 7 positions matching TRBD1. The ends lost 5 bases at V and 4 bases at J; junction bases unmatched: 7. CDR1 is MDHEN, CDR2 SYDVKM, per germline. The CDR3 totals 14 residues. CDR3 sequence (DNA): TGTGCCAGCAGTCCGGCCCCAGGGGGCTATGGCTACACCTTC. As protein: CASSPAPGGYGYTF.

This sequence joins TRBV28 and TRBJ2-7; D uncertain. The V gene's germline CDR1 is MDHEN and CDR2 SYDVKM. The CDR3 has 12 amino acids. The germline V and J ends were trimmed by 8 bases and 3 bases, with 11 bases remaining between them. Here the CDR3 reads CASASGYYEQYF. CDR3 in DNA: TGTGCCAGCGCCTCCGGGTACTACGAGCAGTACTTC.

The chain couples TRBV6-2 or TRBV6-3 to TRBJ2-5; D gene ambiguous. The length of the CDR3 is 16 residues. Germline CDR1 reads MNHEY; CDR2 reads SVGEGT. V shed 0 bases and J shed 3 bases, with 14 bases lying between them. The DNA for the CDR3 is TGTGCCAGCAGTTACTCCTCAGTCGTCAGCGAAGAGACCCAGTACTTC. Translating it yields CASSYSSVVSEETQYF.

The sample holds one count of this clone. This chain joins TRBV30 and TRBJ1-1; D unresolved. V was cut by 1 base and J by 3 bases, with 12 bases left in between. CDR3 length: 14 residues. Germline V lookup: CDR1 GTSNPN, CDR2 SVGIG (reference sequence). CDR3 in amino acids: CAWSGNLGDTEAFF. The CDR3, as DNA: TGTGCCTGGAGTGGGAACCTTGGAGACACTGAAGCTTTCTTT.

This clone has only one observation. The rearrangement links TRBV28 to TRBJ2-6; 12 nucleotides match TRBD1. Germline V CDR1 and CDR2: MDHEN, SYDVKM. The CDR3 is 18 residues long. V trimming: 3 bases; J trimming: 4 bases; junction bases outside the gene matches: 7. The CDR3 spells CASSLRGTGGVGANVLTF. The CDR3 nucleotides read TGTGCCAGCAGTTTGAGAGGGACAGGGGGCGTGGGGGCCAACGTCCTGACTTTC.

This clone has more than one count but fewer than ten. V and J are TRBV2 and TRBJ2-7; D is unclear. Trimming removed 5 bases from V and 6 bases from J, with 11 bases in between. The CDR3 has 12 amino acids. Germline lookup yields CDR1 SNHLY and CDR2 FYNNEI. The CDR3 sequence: CASSPPVPEQYF. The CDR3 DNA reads TGTGCCAGCAGTCCTCCGGTCCCCGAGCAGTACTTC.

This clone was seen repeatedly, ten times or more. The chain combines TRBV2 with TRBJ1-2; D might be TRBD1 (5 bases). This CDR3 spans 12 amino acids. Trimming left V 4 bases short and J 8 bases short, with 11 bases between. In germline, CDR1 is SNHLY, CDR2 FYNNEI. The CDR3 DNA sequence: TGTGCCAGCAGTGCCTTGACAGAGGGCTACACCTTC. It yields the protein CASSALTEGYTF.

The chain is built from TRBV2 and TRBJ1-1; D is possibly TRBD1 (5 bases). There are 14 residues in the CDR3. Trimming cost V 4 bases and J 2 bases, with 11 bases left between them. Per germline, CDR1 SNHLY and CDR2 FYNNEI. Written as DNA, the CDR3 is TGTGCCAGCAGTGTAAATAGGGGAAACACTGAAGCTTTCTTT. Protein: CASSVNRGNTEAFF.

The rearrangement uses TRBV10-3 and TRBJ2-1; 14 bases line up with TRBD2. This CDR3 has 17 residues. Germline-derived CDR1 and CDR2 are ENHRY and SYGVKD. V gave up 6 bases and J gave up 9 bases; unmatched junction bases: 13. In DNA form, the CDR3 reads TGTGCCATCAGGAGGGGGGGGACTAGCGGGAGTTTGAGTGAGCAGTTCTTC. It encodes CAIRRGGTSGSLSEQFF.